What follows is one T cell receptor (beta chain) and its context. V gave up 8 bases and J gave up 3 bases; unmatched junction bases: 4. The CDR3 is 13 residues long. The germline V gene encodes CDR1 SNHLY and CDR2 FYNNEI. A Seattle source enrolled patients during active infection and followed them longitudinally. In the authors' methods: Reference gene primers were amplified, and this amplification served to estimate nucleated cell counts. Sequencing used immunoSEQ multiplex PCR; TCRdb keeps in-frame clones, though not all of them. V and J calls and clone size follow that table, whereas D and trimming were derived from the DNA. The sample has approximately 290,000 clones; around 85% are singletons. This specimen comes from a study of blood T cell repertoires in COVID-19. Overall study context: Sites in the United States, Italy and Spain provided acute and convalescent COVID-19 samples. T cells, B-cell-depleted T cells, or PBMCs supplied cDNA or gDNA.

The clonotype originates from a human donor with COVID-19, enrolled during active disease. The donor label of this sample is uncertain. Sequencing input: peripheral blood. The V gene is TRBV2, the J gene TRBJ1-1; 9 positions match TRBD1. The chain's CDR3 is CASGRDRDTEAFF. As DNA, the CDR3 is TGTGCCAGCGGGCGGGACAGGGACACTGAAGCTTTCTTT.